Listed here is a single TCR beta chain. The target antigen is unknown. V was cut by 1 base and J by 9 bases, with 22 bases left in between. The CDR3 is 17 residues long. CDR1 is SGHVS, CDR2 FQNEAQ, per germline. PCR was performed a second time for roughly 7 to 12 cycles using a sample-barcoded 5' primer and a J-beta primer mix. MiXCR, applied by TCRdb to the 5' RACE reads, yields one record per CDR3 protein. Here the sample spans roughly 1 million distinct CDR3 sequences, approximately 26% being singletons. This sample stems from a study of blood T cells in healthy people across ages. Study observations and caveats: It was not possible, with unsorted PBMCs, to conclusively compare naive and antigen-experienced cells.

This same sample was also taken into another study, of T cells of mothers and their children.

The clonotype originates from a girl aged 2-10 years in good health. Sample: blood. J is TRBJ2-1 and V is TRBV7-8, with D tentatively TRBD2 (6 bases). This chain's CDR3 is CASSLEASGTPRSEQFF. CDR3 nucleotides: TGTGCCAGCAGCTTAGAAGCCTCCGGGACTCCGCGATCTGAGCAGTTCTTC.